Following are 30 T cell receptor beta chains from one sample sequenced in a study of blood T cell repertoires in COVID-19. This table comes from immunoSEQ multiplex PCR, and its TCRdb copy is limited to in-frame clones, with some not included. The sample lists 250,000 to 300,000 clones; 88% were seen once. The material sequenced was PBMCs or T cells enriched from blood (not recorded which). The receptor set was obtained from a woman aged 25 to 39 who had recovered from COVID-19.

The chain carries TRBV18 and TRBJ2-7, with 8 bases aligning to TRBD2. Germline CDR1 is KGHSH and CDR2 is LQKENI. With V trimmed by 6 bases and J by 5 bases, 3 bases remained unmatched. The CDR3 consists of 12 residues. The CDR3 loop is CASSYSGDEQYF. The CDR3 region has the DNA TGTGCCAGCTCCTATAGCGGGGACGAGCAGTACTTC.

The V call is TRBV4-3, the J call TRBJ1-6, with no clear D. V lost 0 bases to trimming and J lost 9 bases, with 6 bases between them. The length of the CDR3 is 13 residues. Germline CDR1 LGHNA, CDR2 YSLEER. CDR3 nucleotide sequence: TGCGCCAGCAGCCAAGAGGCTTTTTCACCCCTCCACTTT. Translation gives CASSQEAFSPLHF.

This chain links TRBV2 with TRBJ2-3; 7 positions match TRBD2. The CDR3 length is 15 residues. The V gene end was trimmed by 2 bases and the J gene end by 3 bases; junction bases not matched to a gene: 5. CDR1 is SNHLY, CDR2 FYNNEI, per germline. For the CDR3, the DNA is TGTGCCAGCAGTGAAAATCTGGGGGGGACAGATACGCAGTATTTT. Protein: CASSENLGGTDTQYF. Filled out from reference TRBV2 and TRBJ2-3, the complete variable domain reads EPEVTQTPSHQVTQMGQEVILRCVPISNHLYFYWYRQILGQKVEFLVSFYNNEISEKSEIFDDQFSVERPDGSNFTLKIRSTKLEDSAMYFCASSENLGGTDTQYFGPGTRLTVL.

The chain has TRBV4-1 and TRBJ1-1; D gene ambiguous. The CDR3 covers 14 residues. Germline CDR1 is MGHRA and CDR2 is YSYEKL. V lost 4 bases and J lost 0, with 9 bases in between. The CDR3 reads CASSLERLNTEAFF. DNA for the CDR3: TGCGCCAGCAGCCTGGAGCGGTTGAACACTGAAGCTTTCTTT.

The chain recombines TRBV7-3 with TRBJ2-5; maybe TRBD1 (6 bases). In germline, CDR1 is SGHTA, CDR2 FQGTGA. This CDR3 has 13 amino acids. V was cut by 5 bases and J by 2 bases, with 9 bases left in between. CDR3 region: CASSRGHQETQYF. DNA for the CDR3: TGTGCCAGCAGCCGGGGACATCAAGAGACCCAGTACTTC.

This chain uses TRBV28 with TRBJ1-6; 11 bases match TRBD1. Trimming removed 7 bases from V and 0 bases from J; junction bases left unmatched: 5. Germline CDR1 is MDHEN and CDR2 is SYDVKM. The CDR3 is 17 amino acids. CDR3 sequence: CASIGTGGGSYNSPLHF. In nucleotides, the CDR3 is TGTGCCAGCATAGGGACAGGGGGAGGCTCCTATAATTCACCCCTCCACTTT. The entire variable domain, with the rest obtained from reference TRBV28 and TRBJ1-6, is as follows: DVKVTQSSRYLVKRTGEKVFLECVQDMDHENMFWYRQDPGLGLRLIYFSYDVKMKEKGDIPEGYSVSREKKERFSLILESASTNQTSMYLCASIGTGGGSYNSPLHFGNGTRLTVT.

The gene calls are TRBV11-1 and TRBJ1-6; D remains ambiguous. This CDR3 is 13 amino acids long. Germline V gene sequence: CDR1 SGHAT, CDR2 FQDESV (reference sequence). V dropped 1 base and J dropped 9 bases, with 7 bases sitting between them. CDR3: CASSLGHLSPLHF. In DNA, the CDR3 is TGTGCCAGCAGCTTAGGACACCTTTCACCCCTCCACTTT.

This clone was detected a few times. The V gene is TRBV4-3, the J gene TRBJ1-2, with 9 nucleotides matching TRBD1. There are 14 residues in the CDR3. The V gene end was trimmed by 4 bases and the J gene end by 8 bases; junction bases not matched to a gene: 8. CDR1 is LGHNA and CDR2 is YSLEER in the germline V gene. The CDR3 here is CASSLGQGLEGYTF. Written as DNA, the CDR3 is TGCGCCAGCAGCCTCGGACAGGGGCTAGAGGGCTACACCTTC.

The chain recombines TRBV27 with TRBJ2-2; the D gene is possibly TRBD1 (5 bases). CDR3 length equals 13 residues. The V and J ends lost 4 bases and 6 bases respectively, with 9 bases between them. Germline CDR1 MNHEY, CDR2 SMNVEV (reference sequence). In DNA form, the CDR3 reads TGTGCCAGCAGTTCGTCAGGGTCCGGGGAGCTGTTTTTT. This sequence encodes CASSSSGSGELFF.

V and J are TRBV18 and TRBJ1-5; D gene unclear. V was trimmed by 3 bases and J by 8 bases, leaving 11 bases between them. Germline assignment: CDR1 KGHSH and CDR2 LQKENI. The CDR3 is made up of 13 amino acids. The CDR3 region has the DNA TGTGCCAGCTCACCTTCGAGGTTGGAGCCCCAGCATTTT. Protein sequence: CASSPSRLEPQHF.

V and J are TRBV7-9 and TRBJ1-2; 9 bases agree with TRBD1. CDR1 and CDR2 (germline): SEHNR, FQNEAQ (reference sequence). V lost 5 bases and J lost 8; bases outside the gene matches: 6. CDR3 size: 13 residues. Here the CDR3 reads CASSQDRGSGYTF. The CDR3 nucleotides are TGTGCCAGCAGCCAGGACAGGGGATCGGGCTACACCTTC.

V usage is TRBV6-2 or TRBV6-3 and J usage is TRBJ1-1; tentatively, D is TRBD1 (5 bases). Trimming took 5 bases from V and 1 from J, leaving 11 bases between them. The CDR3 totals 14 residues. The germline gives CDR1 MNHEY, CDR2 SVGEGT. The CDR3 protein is CASSNRLQNTEAFF. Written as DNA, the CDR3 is TGTGCCAGCAGTAACAGGCTCCAGAACACTGAAGCTTTCTTT.

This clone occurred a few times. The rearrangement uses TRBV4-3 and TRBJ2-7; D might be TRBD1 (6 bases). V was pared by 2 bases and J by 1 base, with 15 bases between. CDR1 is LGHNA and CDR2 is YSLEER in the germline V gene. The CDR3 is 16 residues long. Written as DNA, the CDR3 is TGCGCCAGCAGCCAATATTTTCCAGGGGAGTCCTACGAGCAGTACTTC. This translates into CASSQYFPGESYEQYF.

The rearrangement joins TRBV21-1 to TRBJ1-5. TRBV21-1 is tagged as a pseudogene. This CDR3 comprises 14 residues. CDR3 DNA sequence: TGTGCCAGCACCTCCCGAGAGGGAAATCAGCCCCAGCATTTT. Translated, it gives CASTSREGNQPQHF.

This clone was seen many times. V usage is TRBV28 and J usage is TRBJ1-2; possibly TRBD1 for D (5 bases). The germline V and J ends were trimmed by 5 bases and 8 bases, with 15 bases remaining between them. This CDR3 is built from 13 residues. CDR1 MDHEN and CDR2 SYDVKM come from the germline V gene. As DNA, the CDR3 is TGTGCCAGCAGTGTTGACGACAGCCTGGGCTACACCTTC. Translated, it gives CASSVDDSLGYTF.

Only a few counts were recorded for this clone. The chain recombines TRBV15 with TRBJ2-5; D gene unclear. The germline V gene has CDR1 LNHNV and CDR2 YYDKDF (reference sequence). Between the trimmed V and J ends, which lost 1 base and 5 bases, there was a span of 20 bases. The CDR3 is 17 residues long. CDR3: CATSRGAGIQEMETQYF. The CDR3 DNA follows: TGTGCCACCAGCAGAGGGGCAGGTATCCAAGAGATGGAGACCCAGTACTTC.

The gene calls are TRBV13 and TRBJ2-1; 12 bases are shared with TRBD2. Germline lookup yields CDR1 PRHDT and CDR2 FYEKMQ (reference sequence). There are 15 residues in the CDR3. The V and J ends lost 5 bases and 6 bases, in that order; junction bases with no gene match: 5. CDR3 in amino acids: CASSHRLAGANEQFF. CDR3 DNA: TGTGCCAGCAGCCACAGACTAGCGGGGGCCAATGAGCAGTTCTTC.

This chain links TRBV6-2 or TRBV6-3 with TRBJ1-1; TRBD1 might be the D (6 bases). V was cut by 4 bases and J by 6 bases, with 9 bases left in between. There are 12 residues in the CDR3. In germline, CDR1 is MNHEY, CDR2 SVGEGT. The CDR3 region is CASSSGVAEAFF. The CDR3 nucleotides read TGTGCCAGCAGTTCAGGGGTCGCTGAAGCTTTCTTT.

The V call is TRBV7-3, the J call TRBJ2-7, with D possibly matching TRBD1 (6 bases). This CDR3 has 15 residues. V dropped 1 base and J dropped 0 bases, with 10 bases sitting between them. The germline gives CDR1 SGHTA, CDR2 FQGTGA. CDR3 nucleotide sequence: TGTGCCAGCAGCTTAATGGCAGGGGTCTCCTACGAGCAGTACTTC. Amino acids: CASSLMAGVSYEQYF.

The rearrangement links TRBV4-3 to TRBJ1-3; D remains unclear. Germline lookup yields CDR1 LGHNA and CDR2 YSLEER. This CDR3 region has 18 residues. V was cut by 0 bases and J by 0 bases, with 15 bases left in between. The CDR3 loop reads CASSQDLSWSDSGNTIYF. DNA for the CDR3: TGCGCCAGCAGCCAAGATCTAAGTTGGTCCGACTCTGGAAACACCATATATTTT.

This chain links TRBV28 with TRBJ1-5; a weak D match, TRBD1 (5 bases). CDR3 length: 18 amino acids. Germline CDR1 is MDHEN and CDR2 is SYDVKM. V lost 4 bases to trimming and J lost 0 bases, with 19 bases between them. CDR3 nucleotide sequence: TGTGCCAGCAGTTCTACCCTCGCAGGGCTGTATAGCAATCAGCCCCAGCATTTT. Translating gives CASSSTLAGLYSNQPQHF. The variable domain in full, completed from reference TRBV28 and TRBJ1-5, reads DVKVTQSSRYLVKRTGEKVFLECVQDMDHENMFWYRQDPGLGLRLIYFSYDVKMKEKGDIPEGYSVSREKKERFSLILESASTNQTSMYLCASSSTLAGLYSNQPQHFGDGTRLSIL.

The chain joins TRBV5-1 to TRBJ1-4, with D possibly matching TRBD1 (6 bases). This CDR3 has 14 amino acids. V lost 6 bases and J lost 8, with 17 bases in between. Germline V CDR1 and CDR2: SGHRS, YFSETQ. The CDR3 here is CASTGQLSGEKLFF. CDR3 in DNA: TGCGCCAGCACGGGACAACTCTCGGGGGAAAAACTGTTTTTT.

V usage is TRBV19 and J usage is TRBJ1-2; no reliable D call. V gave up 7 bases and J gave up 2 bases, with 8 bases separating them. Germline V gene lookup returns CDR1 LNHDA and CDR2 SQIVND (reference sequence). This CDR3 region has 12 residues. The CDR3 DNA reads TGTGCCAGTATAGCCAGAAACTATGGCTACACCTTC. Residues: CASIARNYGYTF.

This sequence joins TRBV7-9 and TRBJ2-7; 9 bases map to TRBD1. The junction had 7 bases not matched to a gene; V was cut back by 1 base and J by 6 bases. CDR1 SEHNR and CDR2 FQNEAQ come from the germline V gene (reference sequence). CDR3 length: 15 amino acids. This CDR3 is CASSLGDRELFEQYF. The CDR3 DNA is TGTGCCAGCAGCTTAGGGGACAGGGAACTGTTCGAGCAGTACTTC.

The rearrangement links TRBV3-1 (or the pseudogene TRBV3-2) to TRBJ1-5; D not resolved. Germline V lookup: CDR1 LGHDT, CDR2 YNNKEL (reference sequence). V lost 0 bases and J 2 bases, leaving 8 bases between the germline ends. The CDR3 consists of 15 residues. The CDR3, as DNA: TGTGCCAGCAGCCAAGATTTCGGAGGCAATCAGCCCCAGCATTTT. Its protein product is CASSQDFGGNQPQHF.

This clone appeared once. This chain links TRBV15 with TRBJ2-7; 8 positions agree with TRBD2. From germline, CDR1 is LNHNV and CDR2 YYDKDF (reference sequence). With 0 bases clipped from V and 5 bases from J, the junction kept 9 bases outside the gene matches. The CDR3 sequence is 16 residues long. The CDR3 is CATSRDSSGTRDEQYF. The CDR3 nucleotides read TGTGCCACCAGCAGAGATAGTTCTGGGACTAGGGACGAGCAGTACTTC.

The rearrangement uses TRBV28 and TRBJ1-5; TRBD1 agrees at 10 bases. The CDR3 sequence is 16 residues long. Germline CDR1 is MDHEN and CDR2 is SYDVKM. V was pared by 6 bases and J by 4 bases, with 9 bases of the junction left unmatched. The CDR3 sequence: CASREPGQGLNQPQHF. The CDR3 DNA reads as TGTGCCAGCAGGGAGCCGGGACAGGGGTTGAATCAGCCCCAGCATTTT. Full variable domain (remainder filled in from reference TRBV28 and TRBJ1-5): DVKVTQSSRYLVKRTGEKVFLECVQDMDHENMFWYRQDPGLGLRLIYFSYDVKMKEKGDIPEGYSVSREKKERFSLILESASTNQTSMYLCASREPGQGLNQPQHFGDGTRLSIL.

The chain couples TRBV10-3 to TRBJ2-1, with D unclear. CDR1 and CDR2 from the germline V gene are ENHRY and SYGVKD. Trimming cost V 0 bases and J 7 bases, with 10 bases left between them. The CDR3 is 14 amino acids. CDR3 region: CAISESAVQNEQFF. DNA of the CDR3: TGTGCCATCAGTGAGTCGGCGGTCCAGAATGAGCAGTTCTTC.

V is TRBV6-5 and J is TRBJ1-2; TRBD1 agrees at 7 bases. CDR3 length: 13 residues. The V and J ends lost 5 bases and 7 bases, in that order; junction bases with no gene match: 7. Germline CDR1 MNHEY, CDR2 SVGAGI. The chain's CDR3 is CASSTDRVAGYTF. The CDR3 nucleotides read TGTGCCAGCAGTACAGACAGGGTGGCTGGCTACACCTTC.

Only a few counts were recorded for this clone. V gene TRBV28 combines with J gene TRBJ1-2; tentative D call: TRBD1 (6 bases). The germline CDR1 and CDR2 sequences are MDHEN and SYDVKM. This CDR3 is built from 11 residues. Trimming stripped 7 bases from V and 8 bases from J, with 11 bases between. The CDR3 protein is CASTTGSGYTF. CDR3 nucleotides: TGTGCCAGCACAACAGGGTCAGGCTACACCTTC.